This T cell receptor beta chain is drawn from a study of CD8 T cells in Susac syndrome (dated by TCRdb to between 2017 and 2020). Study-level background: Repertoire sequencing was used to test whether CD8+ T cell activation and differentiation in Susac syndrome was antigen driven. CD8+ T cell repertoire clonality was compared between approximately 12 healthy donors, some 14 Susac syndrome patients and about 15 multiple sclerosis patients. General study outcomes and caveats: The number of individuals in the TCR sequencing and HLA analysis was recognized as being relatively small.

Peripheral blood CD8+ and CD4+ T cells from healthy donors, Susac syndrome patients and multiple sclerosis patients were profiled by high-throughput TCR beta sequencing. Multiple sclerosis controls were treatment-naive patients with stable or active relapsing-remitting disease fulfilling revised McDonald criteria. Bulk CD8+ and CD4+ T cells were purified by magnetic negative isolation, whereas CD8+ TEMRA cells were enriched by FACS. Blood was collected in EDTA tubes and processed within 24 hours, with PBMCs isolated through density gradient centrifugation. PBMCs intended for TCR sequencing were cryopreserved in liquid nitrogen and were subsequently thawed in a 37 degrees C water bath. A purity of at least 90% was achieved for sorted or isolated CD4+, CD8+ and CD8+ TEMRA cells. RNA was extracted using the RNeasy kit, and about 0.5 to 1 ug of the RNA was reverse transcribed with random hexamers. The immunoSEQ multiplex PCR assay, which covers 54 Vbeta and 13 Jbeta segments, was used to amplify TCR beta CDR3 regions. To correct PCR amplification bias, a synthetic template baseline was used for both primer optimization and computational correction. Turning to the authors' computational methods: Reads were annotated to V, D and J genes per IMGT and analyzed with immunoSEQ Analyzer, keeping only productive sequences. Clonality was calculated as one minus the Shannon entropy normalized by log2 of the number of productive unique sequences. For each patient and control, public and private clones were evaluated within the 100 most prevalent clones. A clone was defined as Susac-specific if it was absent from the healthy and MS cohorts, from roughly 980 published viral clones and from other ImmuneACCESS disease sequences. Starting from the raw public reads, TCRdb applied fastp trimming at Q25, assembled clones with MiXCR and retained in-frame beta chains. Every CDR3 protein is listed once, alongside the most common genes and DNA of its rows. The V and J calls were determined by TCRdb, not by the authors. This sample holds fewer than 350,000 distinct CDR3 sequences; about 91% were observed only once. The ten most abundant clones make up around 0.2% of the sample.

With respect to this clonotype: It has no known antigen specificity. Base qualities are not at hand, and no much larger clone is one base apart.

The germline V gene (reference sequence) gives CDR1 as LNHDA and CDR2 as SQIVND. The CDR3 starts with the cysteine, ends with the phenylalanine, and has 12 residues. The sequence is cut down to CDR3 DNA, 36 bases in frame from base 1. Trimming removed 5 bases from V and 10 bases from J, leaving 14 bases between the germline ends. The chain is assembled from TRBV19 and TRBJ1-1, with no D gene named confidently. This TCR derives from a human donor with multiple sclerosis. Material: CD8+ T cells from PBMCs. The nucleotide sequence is TGTGCCAGTAGTCCATCACAGTTGGGAGCTTTCTTT. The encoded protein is CASSPSQLGAFF.